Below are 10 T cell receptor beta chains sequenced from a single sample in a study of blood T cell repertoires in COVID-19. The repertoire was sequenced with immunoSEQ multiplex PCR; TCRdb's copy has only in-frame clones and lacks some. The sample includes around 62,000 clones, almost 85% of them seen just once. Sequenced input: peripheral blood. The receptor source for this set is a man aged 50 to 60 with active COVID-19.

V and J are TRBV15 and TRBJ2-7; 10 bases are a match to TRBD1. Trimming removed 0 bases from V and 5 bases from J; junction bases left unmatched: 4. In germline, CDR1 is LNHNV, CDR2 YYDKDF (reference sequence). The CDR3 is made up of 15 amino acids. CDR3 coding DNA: TGTGCCACCAGCAGAGATGGGACAGGGGAAGACGAGCAGTACTTC. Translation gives CATSRDGTGEDEQYF.

The DNA for the CDR3 is TGTGCCAGCAGCTTAGGGACAGGATCAGGGCCCCAGCATTTT. This encodes CASSLGTGSGPQHF. This chain connects TRBV7-9 to TRBJ1-5; the match to TRBD1 covers 7 bases. This CDR3 comprises 14 residues. V dropped 1 base and J dropped 9; count of bases not matched to a gene: 6. Germline V lookup: CDR1 SEHNR, CDR2 FQNEAQ (reference sequence).

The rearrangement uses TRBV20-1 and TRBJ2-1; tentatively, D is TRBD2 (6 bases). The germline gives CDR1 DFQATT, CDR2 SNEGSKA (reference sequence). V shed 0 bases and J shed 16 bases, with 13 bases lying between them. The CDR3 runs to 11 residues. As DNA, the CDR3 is TGCAGTGCTAGAGACCGGGACTTAGGCTTCTTC. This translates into CSARDRDLGFF.

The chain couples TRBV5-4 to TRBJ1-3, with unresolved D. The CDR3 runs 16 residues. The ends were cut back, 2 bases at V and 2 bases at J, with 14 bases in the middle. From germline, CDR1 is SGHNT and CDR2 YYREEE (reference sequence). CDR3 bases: TGTGCCAGCAGCTTCGGCGGAGAAAGTCCTGGAAACACCATATATTTT. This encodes CASSFGGESPGNTIYF.

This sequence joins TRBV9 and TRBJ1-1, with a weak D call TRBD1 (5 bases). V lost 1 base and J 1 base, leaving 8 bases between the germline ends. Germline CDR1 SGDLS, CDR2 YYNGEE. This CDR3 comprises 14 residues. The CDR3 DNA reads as TGTGCCAGCAGCGTATCGACAGCGAACACTGAAGCTTTCTTT. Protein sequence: CASSVSTANTEAFF.

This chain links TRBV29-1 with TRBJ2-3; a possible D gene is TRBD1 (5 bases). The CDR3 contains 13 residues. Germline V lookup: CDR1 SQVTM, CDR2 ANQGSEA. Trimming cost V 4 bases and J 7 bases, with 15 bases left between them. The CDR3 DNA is TGCAGCGTTGCTGAGACAGTCCAGAATACGCAGTATTTT. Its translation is CSVAETVQNTQYF.

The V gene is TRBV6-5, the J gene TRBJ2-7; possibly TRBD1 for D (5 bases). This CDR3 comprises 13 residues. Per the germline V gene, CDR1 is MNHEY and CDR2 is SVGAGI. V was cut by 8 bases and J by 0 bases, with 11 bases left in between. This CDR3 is CASGAGYSYEQYF. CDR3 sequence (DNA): TGTGCCAGCGGGGCAGGCTACTCCTACGAGCAGTACTTC.

Written as DNA, the CDR3 is TGTGCCAGCAGCTGGGGGACAGGGAGGAACTATGGCTACACCTTC. Translation: CASSWGTGRNYGYTF. The J gene is TRBJ1-2, the V gene TRBV5-4; 9 bases align to TRBD1. V gave up 3 bases and J gave up 2 bases; unmatched junction bases: 5. This CDR3 spans 15 amino acids. Germline CDR1 is SGHNT and CDR2 is YYREEE (reference sequence).

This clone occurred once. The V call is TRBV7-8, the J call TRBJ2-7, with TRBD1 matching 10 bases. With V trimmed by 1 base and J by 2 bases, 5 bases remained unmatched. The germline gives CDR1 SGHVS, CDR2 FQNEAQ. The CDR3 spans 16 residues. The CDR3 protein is CASSLVRTGGAYEQYF. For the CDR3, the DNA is TGTGCCAGCAGCTTAGTGCGGACAGGGGGAGCCTACGAGCAGTACTTC.

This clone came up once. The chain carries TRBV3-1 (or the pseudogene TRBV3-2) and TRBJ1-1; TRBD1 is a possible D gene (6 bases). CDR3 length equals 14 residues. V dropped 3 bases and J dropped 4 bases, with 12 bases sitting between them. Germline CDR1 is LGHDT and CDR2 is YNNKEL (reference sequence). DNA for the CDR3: TGTGCCAGCAGCCAGGAACAGGGTGTCACTGAAGCTTTCTTT. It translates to CASSQEQGVTEAFF.